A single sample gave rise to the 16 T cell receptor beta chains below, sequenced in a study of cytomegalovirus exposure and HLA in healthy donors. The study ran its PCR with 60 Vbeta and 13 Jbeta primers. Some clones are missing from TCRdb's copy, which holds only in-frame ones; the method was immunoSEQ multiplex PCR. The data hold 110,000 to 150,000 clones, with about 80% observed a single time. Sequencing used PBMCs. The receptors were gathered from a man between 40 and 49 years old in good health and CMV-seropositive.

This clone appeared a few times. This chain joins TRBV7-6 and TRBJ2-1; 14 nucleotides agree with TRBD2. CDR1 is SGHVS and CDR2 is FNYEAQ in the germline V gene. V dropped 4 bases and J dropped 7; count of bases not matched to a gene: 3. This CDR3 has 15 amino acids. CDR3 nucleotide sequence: TGTGCCAGCAGCTCCGGGACTAGCGGGGGTAATGAGCAGTTCTTC. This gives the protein CASSSGTSGGNEQFF.

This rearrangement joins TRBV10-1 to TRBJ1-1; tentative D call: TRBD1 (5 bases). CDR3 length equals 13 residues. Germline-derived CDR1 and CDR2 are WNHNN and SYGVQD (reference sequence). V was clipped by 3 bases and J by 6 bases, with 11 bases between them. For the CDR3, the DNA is TGCGCCAGCAGTGACCAAGGGGTGTCTGAAGCTTTCTTT. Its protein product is CASSDQGVSEAFF.

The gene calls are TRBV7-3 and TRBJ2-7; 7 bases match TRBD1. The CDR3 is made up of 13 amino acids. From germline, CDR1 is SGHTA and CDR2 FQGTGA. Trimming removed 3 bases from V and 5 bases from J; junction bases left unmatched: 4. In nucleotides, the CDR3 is TGTGCCAGCAGCTTCCGACAGGGCCACGAGCAGTACTTC. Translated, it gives CASSFRQGHEQYF.

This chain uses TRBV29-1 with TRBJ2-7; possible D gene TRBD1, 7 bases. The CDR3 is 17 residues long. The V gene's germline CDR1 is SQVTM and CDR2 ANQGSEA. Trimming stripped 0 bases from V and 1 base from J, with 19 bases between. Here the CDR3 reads CSVEDQGGQLGSYEQYF. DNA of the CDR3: TGCAGCGTTGAAGACCAGGGGGGACAGCTAGGTTCCTACGAGCAGTACTTC.

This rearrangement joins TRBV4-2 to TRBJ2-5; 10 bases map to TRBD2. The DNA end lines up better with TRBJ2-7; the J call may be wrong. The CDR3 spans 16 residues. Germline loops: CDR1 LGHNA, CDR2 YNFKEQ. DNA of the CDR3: TGTGCCAGCAGCCAAGTCGGGGCTAGCGGGAGCTACGAGCAGTACTTC. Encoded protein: CASSQVGASGSYEQYF.

The CDR3 sequence: CASSLAGLAGAEETQYF. Here the CDR3 DNA reads TGTGCCAGCAGCTTGGCGGGTCTAGCGGGAGCTGAGGAGACCCAGTACTTC. The chain carries TRBV5-6 and TRBJ2-5; 10 positions agree with TRBD2. The ends lost 0 bases at V and 5 bases at J; junction bases unmatched: 10. This CDR3 is 17 amino acids long. Per the germline V gene, CDR1 is SGHDT and CDR2 is YYEEEE.

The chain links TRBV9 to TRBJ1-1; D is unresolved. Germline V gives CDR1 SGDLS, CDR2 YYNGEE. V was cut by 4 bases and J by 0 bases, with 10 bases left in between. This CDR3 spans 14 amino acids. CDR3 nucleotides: TGTGCCAGCAGCTCTTTTGAGATGAACACTGAAGCTTTCTTT. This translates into CASSSFEMNTEAFF. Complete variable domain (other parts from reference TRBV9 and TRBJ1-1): DSGVTQTPKHLITATGQRVTLRCSPRSGDLSVYWYQQSLDQGLQFLIQYYNGEERAKGNILERFSAQQFPDLHSELNLSSLELGDSALYFCASSSFEMNTEAFFGQGTRLTVV.

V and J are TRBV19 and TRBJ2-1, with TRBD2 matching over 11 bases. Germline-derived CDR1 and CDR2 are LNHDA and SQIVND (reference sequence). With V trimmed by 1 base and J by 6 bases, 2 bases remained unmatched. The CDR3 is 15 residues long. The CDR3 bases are TGTGCCAGTAGTATAGTTACTAGCGGGAGCAATGAGCAGTTCTTC. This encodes CASSIVTSGSNEQFF.

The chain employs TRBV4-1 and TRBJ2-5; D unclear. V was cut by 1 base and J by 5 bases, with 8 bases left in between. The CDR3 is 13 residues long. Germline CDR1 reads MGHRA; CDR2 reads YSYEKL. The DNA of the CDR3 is TGCGCCAGCAGCCAAGGGGCCTTGGAGACCCAGTACTTC. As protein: CASSQGALETQYF.

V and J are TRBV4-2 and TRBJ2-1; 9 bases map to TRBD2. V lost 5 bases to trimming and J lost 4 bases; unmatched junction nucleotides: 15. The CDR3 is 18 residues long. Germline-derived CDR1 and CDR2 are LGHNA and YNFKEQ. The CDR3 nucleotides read TGTGCCAGCAGCTTGGGATCTTCCAGCGGGGGGCCGTACAATGAGCAGTTCTTC. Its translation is CASSLGSSSGGPYNEQFF.

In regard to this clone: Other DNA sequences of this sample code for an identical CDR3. The chain's CDR3 is CASSVGGGSGNTIYF. The DNA for the CDR3 is TGTGCCAGCAGCGTAGGGGGGGGGTCTGGAAACACCATATATTTT. The chain combines TRBV9 with TRBJ1-3; D possibly corresponds to TRBD1 (5 bases). The CDR3 runs 15 residues. Germline V gene lookup returns CDR1 SGDLS and CDR2 YYNGEE. The V end lost 0 bases, the J end lost 1 base, and 8 bases lay between the germline ends.

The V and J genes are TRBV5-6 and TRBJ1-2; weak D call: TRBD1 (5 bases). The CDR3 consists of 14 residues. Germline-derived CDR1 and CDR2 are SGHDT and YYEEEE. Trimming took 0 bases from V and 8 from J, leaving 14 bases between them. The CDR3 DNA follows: TGTGCCAGCAGCTTGGGTCAGACCCAGGGCGGCTACACCTTC. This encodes CASSLGQTQGGYTF.

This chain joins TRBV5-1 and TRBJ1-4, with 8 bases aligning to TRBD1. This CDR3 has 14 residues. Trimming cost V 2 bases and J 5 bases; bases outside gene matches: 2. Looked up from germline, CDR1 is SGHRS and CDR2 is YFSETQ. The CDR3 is CASSFRQGNEKLFF. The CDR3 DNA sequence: TGCGCCAGCAGCTTCCGACAGGGGAATGAAAAACTGTTTTTT.

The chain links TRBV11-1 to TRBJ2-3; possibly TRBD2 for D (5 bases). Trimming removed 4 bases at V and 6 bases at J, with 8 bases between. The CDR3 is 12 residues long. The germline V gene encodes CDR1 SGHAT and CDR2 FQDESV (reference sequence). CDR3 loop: CASSSPGDTQYF. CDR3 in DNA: TGTGCCAGCAGCTCTCCGGGGGATACGCAGTATTTT.

The CDR3 coding sequence is TGCGCCAGCAATGGCCACCGGGAGTCTGGGGCCAACGTCCTGACTTTC. Translated: CASNGHRESGANVLTF. The chain carries TRBV5-1 and TRBJ2-6, with D possibly TRBD2 on 6 matching bases. Between the trimmed V and J ends, which lost 6 bases and 1 base, there was a span of 14 bases. Germline CDR1 is SGHRS and CDR2 is YFSETQ. CDR3 length: 16 amino acids.

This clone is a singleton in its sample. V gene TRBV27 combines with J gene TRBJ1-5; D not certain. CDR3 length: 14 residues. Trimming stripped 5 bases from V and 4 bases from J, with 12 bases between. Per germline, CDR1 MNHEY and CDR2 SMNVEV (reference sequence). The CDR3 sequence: CASSAGITNQPQHF. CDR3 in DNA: TGTGCCAGCAGTGCCGGGATAACAAATCAGCCCCAGCATTTT.